A selection of T cell receptor beta chains follows, all from one sample in a study of beta chain features in type 1 diabetes. Some clones are missing from TCRdb's copy, which holds only in-frame ones; the method was immunoSEQ multiplex PCR. The repertoire holds about 140,000 clones, 6.9% seen once, with 1.4% in the top ten. Sample: central memory CD4+ T cells from blood. The receptors were gathered from a woman aged 30 to 39 in good health. Each CDR3 is given with its conserved first and last residue. Each record gives: J gene, V gene, clone size, D gene, CDR3 DNA, CDR3 protein. A D gene is named only where the DNA matches it firmly. Rows give clone size only sometimes, using once, few, many, or a class for an expanded clone.

TRBJ1-1 TRBV25-1 . . TGTGCCAGCAAAGAGGCCAATACGGCCCTTGAAGCTTTCTTT CASKEANTALEAFF
TRBJ2-7 TRBV18 few TRBD1 TGTGCCAGCTCACCCGGTACAGGGGGCAGCGAGCAGTACTTC CASSPGTGGSEQYF
TRBJ2-7 TRBV11-3 . TRBD1 TGTGCCAGCAGCTCCTCCGGGACAGGGCCCTACGAGCAGTACTTC CASSSSGTGPYEQYF
TRBJ2-1 TRBV7-3 few TRBD2 TGTGCCAGCAGCCCGGGCGGGAGCTCCTACAATGAGCAGTTCTTC CASSPGGSSYNEQFF
TRBJ2-3 TRBV28 . TRBD1 TGTGCCAGCAGTTTGGGACAGCGTCGCACAGATACGCAGTATTTT CASSLGQRRTDTQYF
TRBJ2-1 TRBV7-6 many . TGTGCCAGCAGCTTAGGGCCCCACAATGAGCAGTTCTTC CASSLGPHNEQFF
TRBJ2-1 TRBV4-1 many . TGCGCCAGCAGCCTAGGGGGAGCCTGGTACAATGAGCAGTTCTTC CASSLGGAWYNEQFF
TRBJ2-1 TRBV14 many . TGTGCCAGCAGGGAGACCGTGTGGGATGAGCAGTTCTTC CASRETVWDEQFF
TRBJ2-3 TRBV29-1 few TRBD2 TGCAGCGTCGGGGGACTAGCGGGAGGGGCAGATACGCAGTATTTT CSVGGLAGGADTQYF
TRBJ2-6 TRBV7-9 . . TGTGCCAGCAGCTCAGGGGTTTTGGGGGCCAACGTCCTGACTTTC CASSSGVLGANVLTF
TRBJ2-7 TRBV7-8 few TRBD2 TGTGCCAGCAGCGTCGGACTAGCGGGGGACTACGAGCAGTACTTC CASSVGLAGDYEQYF
TRBJ2-1 TRBV5-8 . TRBD2 TGTGCCAGCAGGCGGGAGGTCGACAATGAGCAGTTCTTC CASRREVDNEQFF
TRBJ1-2 TRBV7-6 . . TGTGCCAGCAGCCAAGATCCCTCGGGTGGCTACACCTTC CASSQDPSGGYTF
TRBJ2-3 TRBV19 . . TGTGCCAGTAGTATTGGCCCGATGACGCAGTATTTT CASSIGPMTQYF
TRBJ1-1 TRBV28 few . TGTGCCAGCAGTTTAATGGTCAGGGCGCGGTACACTGAAGCTTTCTTT CASSLMVRARYTEAFF
TRBJ1-1 TRBV28 . . TGTGCCAGCAGTTCCCCTTCAGGGGCCAAGAACACTGAAGCTTTCTTT CASSSPSGAKNTEAFF
TRBJ2-5 TRBV29-1 few . TGCAGCGTTGAAATCGGTCCCGAGACCCAGTACTTC CSVEIGPETQYF
TRBJ2-1 TRBV7-2 few . TGTGCCAGCAGCTCTTACCTGTCCCGGAGCTCCTACAATGAGCAGTTCTTC CASSSYLSRSSYNEQFF
TRBJ2-7 TRBV11-3 . TRBD2 TGTGCCAGCAGCCTCACTAGCGGGGGCTACGAGCAGTACTTC CASSLTSGGYEQYF
TRBJ2-5 TRBV7-2 few . TGTGCCAGCAGCCCTTGGCCCCTCGGGGTAAAGACCCAGTACTTC CASSPWPLGVKTQYF
TRBJ2-4 TRBV1 few . TGCACCAGCAGCCAAGCTAGCGAAGCCAAAAACATTCAGTACTTC CTSSQASEAKNIQYF
TRBJ2-7 TRBV18 . . TGTGCCAGCTCACCCGGGCTAGCGTCCTACGAGCAGTACTTC CASSPGLASYEQYF
TRBJ2-2 TRBV5-1 few TRBD2 TGCGCCAGCAGCTTGGCGTCCGGGACTACTGCCGGGGAGCTGTTTTTT CASSLASGTTAGELFF
TRBJ2-1 TRBV28 . . TGTGCCAGCAGTTTTGGGGGGGCGGGAGTCTCCTACAATGAGCAGTTCTTC CASSFGGAGVSYNEQFF
TRBJ2-1 TRBV19 . TRBD2 TGTGCCAGTAGACTAGCGGGAGGCAGTGAGCAGTTCTTC CASRLAGGSEQFF
TRBJ2-2 TRBV7-2 . . TGTGCCAGCAGCTTAGCACGGACACAATCTACCGGGGAGCTGTTTTTT CASSLARTQSTGELFF
TRBJ2-5 TRBV19 . TRBD1 TGTGCCAGTGTAAGGGGGCCCGGGGAGACCCAGTACTTC CASVRGPGETQYF
TRBJ1-5 TRBV4-3 . TRBD1 TGCGCCAGCAGCCAAGATCTTTTGGTACAGGGGCGACATCAGCCCCAGCATTTT CASSQDLLVQGRHQPQHF
TRBJ1-4 TRBV5-6 . . TGTGCCAGCAGCCACCGGACAGCAAGGGGTGAAAAACTGTTTTTT CASSHRTARGEKLFF
TRBJ2-2 TRBV4-1 . TRBD1 TGCGCCAGCAGCCGACGGACAGGGCCGAACACCGGGGAGCTGTTTTTT CASSRRTGPNTGELFF
TRBJ2-1 TRBV19 . TRBD2 TGTGCCAGTAGTACTTTAGCGGGGGGGCTGTATGAGCAGTTCTTC CASSTLAGGLYEQFF
TRBJ2-2 TRBV19 . . TGTGCCAGTAGAGGTGGGAGAGGGACCGGGGAGCTGTTTTTT CASRGGRGTGELFF
TRBJ2-2 TRBV7-7 . TRBD2 TGTGCTAGCAGCTTCAGCGGGAACGGGGCCGGGGAGCTGTTTTTT CASSFSGNGAGELFF
TRBJ2-5 TRBV28 . TRBD1 TGTGCCAGTACAGGGGGCAAAGGGACCCAGTACTTC CASTGGKGTQYF
TRBJ2-7 TRBV4-3 many . TGCGCCAGCAGCCAAGTCAGTCCGCAATCCTACGAGCAGTACTTC CASSQVSPQSYEQYF
TRBJ2-5 TRBV15 . . TGTGCCACCAGCAGTCATAAGGGCTCGCGTATCGGGAAGACCCAGTACTTC CATSSHKGSRIGKTQYF
TRBJ2-5 TRBV5-5 many . TGTGCCAGCAGTGTATGGGGCGGGACCCAGTACTTC CASSVWGGTQYF
TRBJ2-3 TRBV5-4 many TRBD2 TGTGCCAGCAGCTGGACTAGCGGGGCCCGCACAGATACGCAGTATTTT CASSWTSGARTDTQYF
TRBJ2-7 TRBV11-2 . . TGTGCCAGCAGCTTAGTGCCGTCAGGGATCCAAAGGGCCTACGAGCAGTACTTC CASSLVPSGIQRAYEQYF
TRBJ2-3 TRBV29-1 many . TGCAGCGTTGGGGGAGAGACAGATACGCAGTATTTT CSVGGETDTQYF
TRBJ2-1 TRBV11-2 . TRBD2 TGTGCCAGCAGCTCGGGACTAGCGGGAGGGTCAGGGAACTACAATGAGCAGTTCTTC CASSSGLAGGSGNYNEQFF
TRBJ2-7 TRBV15 many TRBD2 TGTGCCACCAGCAGGGGACTAGCGTCCCACGAGCAGTACTTC CATSRGLASHEQYF
TRBJ1-4 TRBV18 few TRBD1 TGTGCCAGCTCTCTAGGACAGGGAGGAAATGAAAAACTGTTTTTT CASSLGQGGNEKLFF
TRBJ1-2 TRBV7-3 few . TGTGCCAGCAGCCCGCAGGAAAACTATGGCTACACCTTC CASSPQENYGYTF
TRBJ2-1 TRBV27 few . TGTGCCAGCAGTTTCCGGTTCTACAATGAGCAGTTCTTC CASSFRFYNEQFF
TRBJ2-2 TRBV19 few TRBD1 TGTGCCAGTACCCCGTGGGGGACAGGGGCGGACTCGAACACCGGGGAGCTGTTTTTT CASTPWGTGADSNTGELFF